Described below is a single TCR beta chain sequence and its context. Its target is not known. This sample is part of a study of T cell repertoires in cytomegalovirus infection. Study summary: Epitope selection comprised recently identified HLA-C-restricted CMV epitopes and well-studied HLA-B-restricted CMV epitopes. It can be stated that public TCR beta signatures indicated CMV infection as well as a matching HLA type. Study results and limitations: In two of eight donors, the top clonotype was HLA-C-restricted CMV-specific.

V gave up 6 bases and J gave up 7 bases, with 21 bases separating them. The CDR3 has 15 amino acids. Germline V CDR1 and CDR2: MNHNY, SVGAGI (reference sequence). TCRdb reprocessed the reads via MiXCR and lists one record per CDR3 protein. The sample includes hundreds of thousands of distinct CDR3 sequences, roughly 33% seen only once; the top ten take 15% to 20%. This rearrangement joins TRBV6-6 to TRBJ1-2; D ambiguous. Sequencing used cultured PBMCs, obtained from culture after CMV antigen stimulation. The receptor was isolated from a human donor in good health (CMV status not recorded). Some clones in this sample may be carry-over from other donors' samples. The DNA of the CDR3 is TGTGCCAGCAGCCCCCCCGGTGGGCAGATAAGTGGCTACACCTTC. It translates to CASSPPGGQISGYTF.